The rows below give T cell receptor beta chains drawn from one sample of a study of a mutant IDH1 vaccine in newly diagnosed glioma. Data came from immunoSEQ multiplex PCR; TCRdb stores just in-frame clones and leaves some out. The sample includes tens of thousands of clones, over 70% of them seen just once. The material sequenced was peripheral blood mononuclear cells (PBMCs), taken from a glioma patient treated with radiotherapy, temozolomide or both. All receptors come from a woman aged 18-35 years with glioma. Some clones in this sample may be carry-over from other donors' samples. Both conserved end residues are part of each CDR3. D genes are given only for firm matches. Clone size is not always given. Where it is, it says once, few, many or a class for expanded clones.

D gene	J gene	V gene	clone size	CDR3 DNA	CDR3 protein
-	TRBJ2-7	TRBV10-3	once	TGTGCCATCAGTGAGTCAGGGGGAGTCGAGCAGTACTTC	CAISESGGVEQYF
TRBD2	TRBJ2-3	TRBV15	-	TGTGCCACCAGCAGAGATGCGTCTAGCGGGAGCGCAGATACGCAGTATTTT	CATSRDASSGSADTQYF
-	TRBJ2-3	TRBV5-1	-	TGCGCCAGCAGCACCACATCGACGGGCACAGATACGCAGTATTTT	CASSTTSTGTDTQYF
-	TRBJ2-7	TRBV27	-	TGTGCCAGCAGTTTATCGCAGGGAACCTACGAGCAGTACTTC	CASSLSQGTYEQYF
-	TRBJ1-2	TRBV6-6	-	TGTGCCAGCAGTCCAGGGTATGGCTACACCTTC	CASSPGYGYTF
TRBD2	TRBJ2-3	TRBV9	-	TGTGCCAGCAGCGTAAGCCCCCGGACTAGCGTAAGGACAGATACGCAGTATTTT	CASSVSPRTSVRTDTQYF
-	TRBJ1-2	TRBV5-1	-	TGCGCCAGCAGCGTGGAGTGGACATACTATGGCTACACCTTC	CASSVEWTYYGYTF
-	TRBJ2-3	TRBV18	-	TGTGCCAGCTCATTTCACTACACAGATACGCAGTATTTT	CASSFHYTDTQYF
-	TRBJ2-2	TRBV5-1	-	TGCGCCAGCAGCTTGATTCGGTCGAACACCGGGGAGCTGTTTTTT	CASSLIRSNTGELFF
TRBD1	TRBJ1-5	TRBV19	-	TGTGCCAGTAGTGCGTTTCAGGGGGCCACTCAGCCCCAGCATTTT	CASSAFQGATQPQHF
-	TRBJ1-5	TRBV2	-	TGTGCCAGCGGGGCGCGGTCCGGGAATCAGCCCCAGCATTTT	CASGARSGNQPQHF
TRBD1	TRBJ1-5	TRBV5-6	-	TGTGCCAGCAGCTCCTTAAGCCCAGGGGGTGGCAATCAGCCCCAGCATTTT	CASSSLSPGGGNQPQHF
-	TRBJ1-2	TRBV6-1	-	TGTGCCAGCAGTGAGGGACAATCATATCTCGGCTACACCTTC	CASSEGQSYLGYTF
-	TRBJ1-2	TRBV19	-	TGTGCCAGTAGTCACAGAGAAATTTATGGCTACACCTTC	CASSHREIYGYTF
TRBD1	TRBJ2-7	TRBV6-5	-	TGTGCCAGCAGAGAGGACAGGGTCTACGAGCAGTACTTC	CASREDRVYEQYF
-	TRBJ1-1	TRBV20-1	-	TGCAGTGCTTTAGGGGCGAGTGAAGCTTTCTTT	CSALGASEAFF
-	TRBJ1-1	TRBV29-1	-	TGCAGCGTTGTGGAGATTCCAAACACTGAAGCTTTCTTT	CSVVEIPNTEAFF
-	TRBJ2-7	TRBV7-8	-	TGTGCCAGCAGCTTCGCGGATCCCTACGAGCAGTACTTC	CASSFADPYEQYF
-	TRBJ1-5	TRBV7-9	-	TGTGCCAGCAGCCGAGAGGGAGCAGGGAATCAGCCCCAGCATTTT	CASSREGAGNQPQHF
TRBD1	TRBJ1-4	TRBV4-2	-	TGTGCCAGCAGCCCCCGGACAGGGGATGGCGGTAATGAAAAACTGTTTTTT	CASSPRTGDGGNEKLFF
TRBD1	TRBJ1-1	TRBV11-3	-	TGTGCCAGCAGCTTTCCTGGACAGGGTGGCACTGAAGCTTTCTTT	CASSFPGQGGTEAFF
TRBD1	TRBJ2-7	TRBV7-9	-	TGTGCCAGCAGCTTAGCGGGGACAGCCCCCAACGGCCACGAGCAGTACTTC	CASSLAGTAPNGHEQYF
-	TRBJ1-3	TRBV5-1	-	TGCGCCAGCAGCTTTTCAGGACAAGGTACCGGAAACACCATATATTTT	CASSFSGQGTGNTIYF
-	TRBJ1-1	TRBV7-9	-	TGTGCCAGCAGCTTCGGGGCCTTGGGCCCGAACACTGAAGCTTTCTTT	CASSFGALGPNTEAFF
TRBD1	TRBJ2-2	TRBV7-9	-	TGTGCCAGCAGCTCTCTGACCGGGACAGGGGTCGGGGAGCTGTTTTTT	CASSSLTGTGVGELFF
-	TRBJ2-1	TRBV6-4	-	TGTGCCAGCAGTGACGGGGGGGCCAATGAGCAGTTCTTC	CASSDGGANEQFF
-	TRBJ2-5	TRBV6-1	-	TGTGCCAGCAGTGAAGCCCCCTCGAGGGAGACCCAGTACTTC	CASSEAPSRETQYF
-	TRBJ2-3	TRBV6-6	few	TGTGCCAGCAGTTACTCGGGATTCACAGATACGCAGTATTTT	CASSYSGFTDTQYF
TRBD1	TRBJ2-7	TRBV28	-	TGTGCCAGCAGTTTATGGCACCCGTATACAGGGGGAAGGGATTACGAGCAGTACTTC	CASSLWHPYTGGRDYEQYF
-	TRBJ2-1	TRBV4-1	few	TGCGCCAGCAGCCAAGTGCGTAAGGACACCGGGACCAGGTTCTTC	CASSQVRKDTGTRFF
-	TRBJ1-2	TRBV30	-	TGTGCCTGGATGTCGGTTCTGGGGGGCAGGAATGGCTACACCTTC	CAWMSVLGGRNGYTF
-	TRBJ1-3	TRBV6-6	-	TGTGCCAGCAGTTTCGCGAGCGGCTCTGGAAACACCATATATTTT	CASSFASGSGNTIYF
-	TRBJ2-7	TRBV14	-	TGTGCCAGCAGCCAAGATCGCAGCAGCTCCTACGAGCAGTACTTC	CASSQDRSSSYEQYF
TRBD1	TRBJ1-2	TRBV15	-	TGTGCCACCAGCAGGGACAGGGTCTATGGCTACACCTTC	CATSRDRVYGYTF
TRBD2	TRBJ2-2	TRBV29-1	-	TGCAGCGTGATGGGAGGGAGCACCGGGGAGCTGTTTTTT	CSVMGGSTGELFF
-	TRBJ2-7	TRBV7-9	-	TGTGCCAGCAGCTTAGCGGGGACGGACGCCCACGAGCAGTACTTC	CASSLAGTDAHEQYF
-	TRBJ2-2	TRBV19	-	TGTGCCAGTAGTAAAGTAGGGGGCACCGGGGAGCTGTTTTTT	CASSKVGGTGELFF
TRBD2	TRBJ2-7	TRBV5-5	-	TGTGCCAGCAGCCCCCTCCGGACTAGCGGGAGCTACGAGCAGTACTTC	CASSPLRTSGSYEQYF
-	TRBJ2-3	TRBV19	-	TGTGCCAGTAGTATTGGGGGACGGTTCACAGATACGCAGTATTTT	CASSIGGRFTDTQYF
-	TRBJ1-2	TRBV6-1	-	TGTGCCAGCAAAAGGCTGGGGGGCAACTATGGCTACACCTTC	CASKRLGGNYGYTF
TRBD1	TRBJ2-3	TRBV2	-	TGTGCCAGCAGCCCCGGGACAGGGGTTCGCACAGATACGCAGTATTTT	CASSPGTGVRTDTQYF
-	TRBJ2-1	TRBV19	-	TGTGCCAGTAGTATCAGCCGCTCCTACAATGAGCAGTTCTTC	CASSISRSYNEQFF
TRBD1	TRBJ2-5	TRBV25-1	-	TGTGCCAGCAGTGAGGGGACAGGGGGCAAGGAGACCCAGTACTTC	CASSEGTGGKETQYF
-	TRBJ2-2	TRBV7-2	once	TGTGCCAGCAGCCCTACGAACACCGGGGAGCTGTTTTTT	CASSPTNTGELFF
-	TRBJ1-2	TRBV10-3	-	TGTGCCATCAAAAGGGAACTGGCGGAAGGCTACACCTTC	CAIKRELAEGYTF
-	TRBJ1-2	TRBV5-6	-	TGTGCCAGCAGCTTGGGGGGTGATGGCTACACCTTC	CASSLGGDGYTF
-	TRBJ2-4	TRBV19	-	TGTGCCAGTAGTATAGGGATTGGAGGGGGCGAGAACATTCAGTACTTC	CASSIGIGGGENIQYF
-	TRBJ1-2	TRBV9	-	TGTGCCAGCAGCGGCGAGAGGGGCTACACCTTC	CASSGERGYTF
TRBD1	TRBJ1-1	TRBV5-1	-	TGCGCCAGCAGCTGGGACAGGGGATACAACACTGAAGCTTTCTTT	CASSWDRGYNTEAFF
TRBD2	TRBJ2-7	TRBV9	-	TGTGCCAGCAGCCCTCGGGGAGGGCGGCTTGTAAAAGAGCAGTACTTC	CASSPRGGRLVKEQYF
-	TRBJ2-2	TRBV7-9	-	TGTGCCAGCGGCAGGGGAACCGGGGAGCTGTTTTTT	CASGRGTGELFF
-	TRBJ2-7	TRBV19	-	TGTGCCAGTAGTATAGTCCACTCTCCTACCTACGAGCAGTACTTC	CASSIVHSPTYEQYF
-	TRBJ1-6	TRBV9	-	TGTGCCAGCAGCGTAAGGGCGGGGGATTCACCCCTCCACTTT	CASSVRAGDSPLHF
-	TRBJ1-5	TRBV29-1	-	TGCAGCGTTGGCGGTCCTAGCAATCAGCCCCAGCATTTT	CSVGGPSNQPQHF
-	TRBJ1-2	TRBV12-5	once	TGTGCTAGTGGTTTGGTACAGGACTATGGCTACACCTTC	CASGLVQDYGYTF
-	TRBJ1-6	TRBV12-5	-	TGTGCTAGTGGCCTTGACCCGAGATATTCACCCCTCCACTTT	CASGLDPRYSPLHF
-	TRBJ2-4	TRBV5-6	-	TGTGCCAGCAGCTCGGGATGGGGGGCACAAAACATTCAGTACTTC	CASSSGWGAQNIQYF